A single sample gave rise to the 20 T cell receptor beta chains below, sequenced in a study of shared clonotypes between healthy human individuals. Sequenced by immunoSEQ multiplex PCR; TCRdb stores in-frame clones only, minus some. Among approximately 650,000 clones listed, around 95% were seen once. Naive CD8 cells lacked CD45RO and underwent positive selection for CCR7, leaving out terminally differentiated effector memory CD45RA+ cells. The sample consisted of naive CD8+ T cells sorted from blood. The receptors stem from a woman in her twenties or thirties in good health.

This chain links TRBV6-1 with TRBJ2-3, with 8 bases that match TRBD2. The CDR3 runs to 16 residues. V shed 2 bases, J shed 6 bases, and the junction held 10 bases outside the gene matches. Germline CDR1 reads MNHNS; CDR2 reads SASEGT. The CDR3 protein is CASSEWAGGYTDTQYF. CDR3 DNA: TGTGCCAGCAGTGAATGGGCGGGAGGCTACACGGATACGCAGTATTTT.

The genes are TRBV7-3 and TRBJ2-7, with D perhaps matching TRBD2 (5 bases). The germline V gene has CDR1 SGHTA and CDR2 FQGTGA. The CDR3 is 15 amino acids. The V end lost 0 bases, the J end lost 5 bases, and 14 bases lay between the germline ends. The DNA for the CDR3 is TGTGCCAGCAGCTTAACGGGGTCCGGGAACGACGAGCAGTACTTC. Its protein is CASSLTGSGNDEQYF. Full variable domain (remainder filled in from reference TRBV7-3 and TRBJ2-7): GAGVSQTPSNKVTEKGKYVELRCDPISGHTALYWYRQSLGQGPEFLIYFQGTGAADDSGLPNDRFFAVRPEGSVSTLKIQRTERGDSAVYLCASSLTGSGNDEQYFGPGTRLTVT.

This chain joins TRBV19 and TRBJ2-2; D is perhaps TRBD1 (6 bases). Germline V lookup: CDR1 LNHDA, CDR2 SQIVND (reference sequence). The CDR3 is 16 amino acids. V was clipped by 9 bases and J by 0 bases, with 17 bases between them. The CDR3 loop reads CARGEGGEANTGELFF. CDR3 nucleotides: TGTGCCAGAGGCGAAGGGGGTGAGGCGAACACCGGGGAGCTGTTTTTT.

This rearrangement joins TRBV27 to TRBJ1-1; 7 nucleotides match TRBD1. Germline CDR1 and CDR2: MNHEY and SMNVEV (reference sequence). This CDR3 spans 14 amino acids. V lost 6 bases, J lost 12 bases, and 16 bases stayed unmatched. The CDR3 DNA is TGTGCCAGCAGGGTCCCGGCGGGAGGGGGCAAAACTTTCTTT. Translated, it gives CASRVPAGGGKTFF.

The chain recombines TRBV10-2 with TRBJ2-6; the match to TRBD1 covers 8 bases. CDR1 WSHSY and CDR2 SAAADI come from the germline V gene. The CDR3 contains 17 residues. The ends lost 6 bases at V and 5 bases at J; junction bases unmatched: 12. The CDR3 loop reads CASRDTRQGPRANVLTF. The CDR3 DNA reads TGCGCCAGCAGGGATACTCGACAGGGGCCTAGGGCCAACGTCCTGACTTTC.

The J gene is TRBJ2-2, the V gene TRBV10-3, with 9 bases that match TRBD1. Germline CDR1 reads ENHRY; CDR2 reads SYGVKD. Unmatched junction bases numbered 6, after V lost 7 bases and J lost 6 bases. CDR3 length equals 14 residues. Here the CDR3 reads CAITDRGEAGELFF. The DNA of the CDR3 is TGTGCCATCACGGACAGGGGTGAGGCCGGGGAGCTGTTTTTT.

This chain links TRBV2 with TRBJ1-1; the match to TRBD1 covers 7 bases. V was clipped by 3 bases and J by 0 bases; unmatched bases: 4. In germline, CDR1 is SNHLY, CDR2 FYNNEI. This CDR3 contains 15 residues. CDR3 sequence: CASSDQGGLNTEAFF. As DNA, the CDR3 is TGTGCCAGCAGTGATCAGGGGGGATTGAACACTGAAGCTTTCTTT.

The chain couples TRBV7-8 to TRBJ2-1; either TRBD1 or TRBD2 may supply D (5 bases each). V gave up 5 bases and J gave up 1 base, with 15 bases separating them. CDR3 length: 16 residues. The V gene's germline CDR1 is SGHVS and CDR2 FQNEAQ. DNA of the CDR3: TGTGCCAGCAGCCGCTACAGGACTGAGTCCTACAATGAGCAGTTCTTC. This sequence encodes CASSRYRTESYNEQFF.

This clone appeared once. This rearrangement joins TRBV7-9 to TRBJ2-1; 7 nucleotides line up with TRBD2. The germline CDR1 and CDR2 sequences are SEHNR and FQNEAQ (reference sequence). With V trimmed by 1 base and J by 7 bases, 4 bases remained unmatched. CDR3 length: 14 residues. This chain's CDR3 is CASSLGGSLNEQFF. The CDR3 DNA is TGTGCCAGCAGCTTAGGCGGGAGCCTGAATGAGCAGTTCTTC.

This chain uses TRBV27 with TRBJ2-1, with D uncertain. Germline CDR1 MNHEY, CDR2 SMNVEV (reference sequence). V shed 9 bases and J shed 3 bases, with 9 bases lying between them. The CDR3 length is 12 residues. The CDR3: CASGGNYNEQFF. CDR3 nucleotides: TGTGCCAGTGGCGGCAACTACAATGAGCAGTTCTTC.

The chain recombines TRBV13 with TRBJ2-7, with TRBD1 matching 11 bases. The trim removed 4 bases at V and 3 bases at J, leaving 5 bases unmatched. The CDR3 has 15 amino acids. Germline CDR1 and CDR2: PRHDT and FYEKMQ (reference sequence). The CDR3 region is CASSSSGTGGYEQYF. CDR3 nucleotides: TGTGCCAGCAGCTCCTCCGGGACAGGGGGCTACGAGCAGTACTTC.

The sample holds one count of this clone. This chain joins TRBV5-1 and TRBJ2-1; D not certain. Germline V gives CDR1 SGHRS, CDR2 YFSETQ. V was clipped by 4 bases and J by 2 bases, with 13 bases between them. The CDR3 is made up of 15 amino acids. The CDR3 is CASSSRTAAYNEQFF. CDR3 sequence (DNA): TGCGCCAGCAGCAGCCGGACGGCCGCCTACAATGAGCAGTTCTTC.

CDR3 residues: CAISPAATDTQYF. CDR3 sequence (DNA): TGTGCCATCAGTCCCGCCGCCACAGATACGCAGTATTTT. The J gene is TRBJ2-3, the V gene TRBV10-3; D ambiguous. With 5 bases removed from V and 2 bases from J, the gap between germline ends came to 8 bases. CDR3 length: 13 residues. The germline gives CDR1 ENHRY, CDR2 SYGVKD.

The chain carries TRBV4-1 and TRBJ2-1; D is unclear. V was shortened by 3 bases and J by 6 bases, with 9 bases between the two germline ends. The CDR3 runs 13 residues. Per germline, CDR1 MGHRA and CDR2 YSYEKL. CDR3 bases: TGCGCCAGCAGCCATATAGGGATCAATGAGCAGTTCTTC. This translates into CASSHIGINEQFF.

On this clone itself: The identical CDR3 is also encoded by other nucleotide sequences in the sample. The rearrangement joins TRBV28 to TRBJ2-7, with TRBD2 matching 8 bases. V shed 6 bases, J shed 2 bases, and the junction held 3 bases outside the gene matches. This CDR3 is 13 amino acids long. Germline V gene sequence: CDR1 MDHEN, CDR2 SYDVKM. The CDR3 DNA reads as TGTGCCAGCAGCTTCGGGAGGGCCTACGAGCAGTACTTC. Translation: CASSFGRAYEQYF.

This clone has only one observation. This chain uses TRBV7-8 with TRBJ2-1; D not resolved. The CDR3 runs to 16 residues. Trimming left V 5 bases short and J 2 bases short, with 16 bases between. Germline V CDR1 and CDR2: SGHVS, FQNEAQ. The CDR3 nucleotides read TGTGCCAGCAGCCCCCCCCGGGTGCCGACCTACAATGAGCAGTTCTTC. As protein: CASSPPRVPTYNEQFF.

The V and J genes are TRBV5-1 and TRBJ2-1, with a possible D match to TRBD2 (5 bases). Trimming removed 4 bases from V and 8 bases from J, with 10 bases in between. The germline V gene encodes CDR1 SGHRS and CDR2 YFSETQ. This CDR3 spans 12 amino acids. The CDR3 protein is CASSPEEDEQFF. The CDR3 DNA reads TGCGCCAGCAGCCCGGAGGAGGATGAGCAGTTCTTC.

Details on this clone: The same CDR3 is also encoded by other DNA sequences in this sample. The chain links TRBV2 to TRBJ2-2; tentative D call: TRBD1 (6 bases). This CDR3 is 12 amino acids long. V lost 5 bases to trimming and J lost 5 bases, with 6 bases between them. The germline CDR1 and CDR2 sequences are SNHLY and FYNNEI. The CDR3 nucleotides read TGTGCCAGCAGTCAGGGGACCGGGGAGCTGTTTTTT. Translating it yields CASSQGTGELFF.

J is TRBJ2-2 and V is TRBV19; 10 positions match TRBD2. This CDR3 has 16 residues. V gave up 7 bases and J gave up 1 base; unmatched junction bases: 6. Germline values: CDR1 LNHDA, CDR2 SQIVND (reference sequence). CDR3 region: CASIGLAELNTGELFF. Here the CDR3 DNA reads TGTGCCAGTATTGGACTAGCGGAATTGAACACCGGGGAGCTGTTTTTT.

The V gene is TRBV28, the J gene TRBJ2-7, with 12 nucleotides matching TRBD2. Germline loops: CDR1 MDHEN, CDR2 SYDVKM. CDR3 length: 13 amino acids. CDR3 sequence reads: CGITGLAGYEQYF. The CDR3 DNA is TGTGGCATAACGGGACTAGCGGGCTACGAGCAGTACTTC.